These 9 T cell receptor beta chains were sequenced from one sample in a study of T cell responses to AZD1222 COVID-19 vaccine. This table comes from immunoSEQ multiplex PCR, and its TCRdb copy is limited to in-frame clones, with some not included. Among about 78,000 clones, roughly nine tenths were seen once, and the ten largest hold about 22%. The sequencing here drew on peripheral blood, taken on day 0 of AZD1222 vaccination. Receptors were obtained from an adult in good health.

J is TRBJ2-2 and V is TRBV7-3, with TRBD2 identical over 7 bases. CDR1 and CDR2 (germline): SGHTA, FQGTGA. This CDR3 has 17 amino acids. V lost 3 bases to trimming and J lost 4 bases; unmatched junction nucleotides: 11. The CDR3 nucleotides read TGTGCCAGCAGCTTGTTGGGCGGGAGACGTTCCACCGGGGAGCTGTTTTTT. Translating gives CASSLLGGRRSTGELFF.

The chain is built from TRBV5-1 and TRBJ2-7; TRBD2 is a possible D gene (5 bases). The CDR3 sequence is 15 residues long. The V end was cut by 1 base, the J end by 1 base, with 12 bases between. CDR1 is SGHRS and CDR2 is YFSETQ in the germline V gene. The CDR3 sequence: CASSLFSGPSYEQYF. CDR3 DNA: TGCGCCAGCAGCTTGTTCAGCGGTCCATCCTACGAGCAGTACTTC.

The chain is built from TRBV7-2 and TRBJ2-7; D may be TRBD1 (5 bases). In germline, CDR1 is SGHTA, CDR2 FQGNSA. The CDR3 has 14 residues. Deletions cut 5 bases from V and 7 bases from J, with 18 bases between. CDR3 coding DNA: TGTGCCAGCAGCCCCTTGGGGCCTCGAAGAGAGCAGTACTTC. Protein sequence: CASSPLGPRREQYF. Based on the CDR3 plus reference TRBV7-2 and TRBJ2-7, the full variable domain is GAGVSQSPSNKVTEKGKDVELRCDPISGHTALYWYRQSLGQGLEFLIYFQGNSAPDKSGLPSDRFSAERTGGSVSTLTIQRTQQEDSAVYLCASSPLGPRREQYFGPGTRLTVT.

This chain joins TRBV7-2 and TRBJ2-7, with TRBD2 matching over 7 bases. The trim removed 4 bases at V and 5 bases at J, leaving 11 bases unmatched. Germline CDR1 and CDR2: SGHTA and FQGNSA. The CDR3 consists of 15 residues. This CDR3 is CASSWNGRYIDEQYF. The CDR3 DNA reads TGTGCCAGCAGCTGGAACGGGAGGTATATTGACGAGCAGTACTTC.

This chain joins TRBV15 and TRBJ1-3; TRBD1 aligns across 8 bases. With 6 bases clipped from V and 3 bases from J, the junction kept 7 bases outside the gene matches. CDR1 and CDR2 from the germline V gene are LNHNV and YYDKDF (reference sequence). CDR3 length: 15 amino acids. As DNA, the CDR3 is TGTGCCACCAGAGACAGGGGCTTTGATGGAAACACCATATATTTT. This translates into CATRDRGFDGNTIYF.

The genes are TRBV3-1 (or the pseudogene TRBV3-2) and TRBJ2-3, with D possibly being TRBD1 (6 bases). There are 17 residues in the CDR3. CDR1 is LGHDT, CDR2 YNNKEL, per germline (reference sequence). V was pared by 4 bases and J by 4 bases, with 21 bases between. CDR3 sequence (DNA): TGTGCCAGCAGCCGCGGTGGGGGCAGTCGAGGGGCAGATACGCAGTATTTT. As protein: CASSRGGGSRGADTQYF.

The DNA for the CDR3 is TGTGCCAGCAGCAGATGGACAGGGGCCAATGAGCAGTTCTTC. Translating gives CASSRWTGANEQFF. The chain links TRBV3-1 (or the pseudogene TRBV3-2) to TRBJ2-1; 9 nucleotides match TRBD1. The CDR3 is 14 residues long. Losses at the gene ends were 5 bases for V and 6 bases for J; bases not matched to a gene: 5. Germline V gene sequence: CDR1 LGHDT, CDR2 YNNKEL (reference sequence).

The chain employs TRBV11-2 and TRBJ2-2, with 7 bases matching TRBD1. The germline V gene encodes CDR1 SGHAT and CDR2 FQNNGV. V trimming: 1 base; J trimming: 7 bases; junction bases outside the gene matches: 6. This CDR3 is built from 15 residues. The CDR3 sequence is CASSLVQGSGGELFF. The CDR3 nucleotides are TGTGCCAGCAGCTTAGTACAGGGGTCGGGCGGGGAGCTGTTTTTT.

This clone has just one count. J is TRBJ1-5 and V is TRBV5-1; 8 bases match TRBD1. The V and J ends lost 4 bases and 2 bases, in that order; junction bases with no gene match: 2. Germline CDR1 and CDR2: SGHRS and YFSETQ. CDR3 size: 14 residues. The CDR3 DNA follows: TGCGCCAGCAGCCAGGGGGCGGGCAATCAGCCCCAGCATTTT. It codes for CASSQGAGNQPQHF.